One sample yielded the 14 T cell receptor beta chains listed below, sequenced in a study of blood T cell repertoires in COVID-19. Sequencing used immunoSEQ multiplex PCR; TCRdb keeps in-frame clones, though not all of them. Seen here are around 110,000 clones, roughly 88% observed once, and the top ten hold 4% to 5.5%. Sequencing was carried out using peripheral blood. These receptors were obtained from a man in his forties with acute or convalescent COVID-19.

CDR3 sequence reads: CASSRTPLFENTEAFF. The CDR3 DNA sequence: TGTGCCAGTAGTCGAACCCCACTTTTTGAGAACACTGAAGCTTTCTTT. V gene TRBV19 combines with J gene TRBJ1-1; D gene uncertain. V lost 5 bases and J 1 base, leaving 17 bases between the germline ends. The germline V gene encodes CDR1 LNHDA and CDR2 SQIVND (reference sequence). CDR3 size: 16 residues.

The V and J genes are TRBV2 and TRBJ2-1, with 11 positions matching TRBD2. The V and J ends lost 6 bases and 9 bases, in that order; junction bases with no gene match: 10. This CDR3 spans 15 amino acids. The germline V gene has CDR1 SNHLY and CDR2 FYNNEI. The CDR3: CASRDRSGRAGEQFF. CDR3 sequence (DNA): TGTGCCAGCAGGGACCGTAGCGGGAGGGCGGGTGAGCAGTTCTTC.

This clone was picked up a small number of times. This chain connects TRBV6-2 or TRBV6-3 to TRBJ1-2, with D tentatively TRBD1 (5 bases). CDR3 length equals 13 residues. Trimming pared 6 bases from V and 8 bases from J, leaving 16 bases between. Germline CDR1 MNHEY, CDR2 SVGEGT. The CDR3, as DNA: TGTGCCAGCAGCAACCCGGGGGAGGGAGGCTACACCTTC. It specifies CASSNPGEGGYTF.

V is TRBV4-2 and J is TRBJ2-5, with 7 bases matching TRBD1. With V trimmed by 4 bases and J by 4 bases, 12 bases remained unmatched. The CDR3 is made up of 16 amino acids. Germline V CDR1 and CDR2: LGHNA, YNFKEQ. The CDR3 sequence: CASSREKSTGLETQYF. The CDR3 DNA reads TGTGCCAGCAGCCGTGAAAAGTCGACAGGGCTAGAGACCCAGTACTTC.

The chain employs TRBV21-1 and TRBJ2-7; the table's D call, TRBD1, has no DNA check behind it. TRBV21-1 constitutes a pseudogene. This CDR3 has 13 residues. Here the CDR3 reads CASRKRQVGEQYF. CDR3 bases: TGTGCCAGCAGGAAGAGACAGGTTGGGGAGCAGTACTTC.

The chain recombines TRBV12-3 or TRBV12-4 with TRBJ2-7; D is unresolved. The CDR3 is made up of 12 amino acids. Trimming took off 5 bases at V and 3 bases at J, with 8 bases between the two ends. The CDR3 loop reads CASSLDIYEQYF. Written as DNA, the CDR3 is TGTGCCAGCAGTCTCGACATCTACGAGCAGTACTTC.

The J gene is TRBJ1-2, the V gene TRBV6-5; 11 bases fit TRBD1. The V gene end was trimmed by 7 bases and the J gene end by 8 bases; junction bases not matched to a gene: 9. The CDR3 covers 14 residues. Germline V gene lookup returns CDR1 MNHEY and CDR2 SVGAGI. CDR3 DNA sequence: TGTGCCAGCAAGGGTGGGACAGGGGGTAGCGGCTACACCTTC. Translation: CASKGGTGGSGYTF.

This clone came up once. This sequence joins TRBV7-2 and TRBJ1-3; TRBD1 matches 7 bases. Germline V gene data show CDR1 as SGHTA and CDR2 as FQGNSA. The CDR3 is 14 residues long. The ends lost 4 bases at V and 4 bases at J; junction bases unmatched: 4. The CDR3 spells CASSSRQGGNTIYF. The CDR3 nucleotides read TGTGCCAGCAGCTCAAGACAGGGAGGAAACACCATATATTTT. The variable domain in full, completed from reference TRBV7-2 and TRBJ1-3, reads GAGVSQSPSNKVTEKGKDVELRCDPISGHTALYWYRQSLGQGLEFLIYFQGNSAPDKSGLPSDRFSAERTGGSVSTLTIQRTQQEDSAVYLCASSSRQGGNTIYFGEGSWLTVV.

CDR3 protein: CASSSGTSGEIQETQYF. DNA of the CDR3: TGTGCCAGTAGTAGCGGGACTAGCGGGGAGATCCAAGAGACCCAGTACTTC. The genes are TRBV19 and TRBJ2-5; 13 bases are a match to TRBD2. V lost 4 bases, J lost 1 base, and 6 bases stayed unmatched. CDR3 length: 17 residues. Germline CDR1 LNHDA, CDR2 SQIVND (reference sequence).

The chain links TRBV3-1 (or the pseudogene TRBV3-2) to TRBJ2-3, with D maybe TRBD2 (7 bases). The CDR3 runs to 19 residues. Germline CDR1 is LGHDT and CDR2 is YNNKEL (reference sequence). V was cut by 2 bases and J by 2 bases, with 23 bases left in between. The CDR3 coding sequence is TGTGCCAGCAGCCAACCTACCGGGGGGCTACTACCCCACACAGATACGCAGTATTTT. As protein: CASSQPTGGLLPHTDTQYF.

The chain has TRBV19 and TRBJ1-1, with 8 bases lining up with TRBD1. Germline V gene lookup returns CDR1 LNHDA and CDR2 SQIVND (reference sequence). V shed 5 bases, J shed 4 bases, and the junction held 6 bases outside the gene matches. CDR3 length equals 14 residues. This CDR3 reads CASSYGRGPTEAFF. The CDR3 coding sequence is TGTGCCAGTAGTTACGGCAGGGGGCCCACTGAAGCTTTCTTT.

The gene calls are TRBV29-1 and TRBJ2-5; TRBD2 agrees at 9 bases. Trimming removed 4 bases from V and 7 bases from J; junction bases left unmatched: 1. Germline-derived CDR1 and CDR2 are SQVTM and ANQGSEA. The CDR3 sequence is 11 residues long. The CDR3 reads CSVGGGGTQYF. The CDR3 nucleotides are TGCAGCGTTGGCGGGGGGGGGACCCAGTACTTC.

This clone was observed a few times. The CDR3 DNA follows: TGTGCCAGCAGTCCTACCGGGACAGACAACTATGGCTACACCTTC. This gives the protein CASSPTGTDNYGYTF. The rearrangement joins TRBV6-5 to TRBJ1-2, with 7 bases fitting TRBD1. CDR1 MNHEY and CDR2 SVGAGI come from the germline V gene. This CDR3 has 15 residues. Trimming at V came to 5 bases and at J to 2 bases, leaving 8 bases not matched to a gene.

This rearrangement joins TRBV6-5 to TRBJ2-1; no definite D call. Looked up from germline, CDR1 is MNHEY and CDR2 is SVGAGI. This CDR3 is built from 12 residues. Trimming removed 5 bases from V and 7 bases from J, with 9 bases in between. The CDR3 loop reads CASSKYGNEQFF. CDR3 DNA sequence: TGTGCCAGCAGTAAGTACGGTAATGAGCAGTTCTTC.